This TCR beta chain is from a study of shared clonotypes between healthy human individuals. Regarding the study as a whole: The sole specimen, blood, was sampled, and tissue repertoires likely differ.

A remark on this clone: Antigen specificity is unknown.

Germline CDR1 is ENHRY and CDR2 is SYGVKD. CDR3 length: 13 residues. Trimming took off 11 bases at V and 4 bases at J, with 18 bases between the two ends. Naive CD8 cells lacked CD45RO and underwent positive selection for CCR7, leaving out terminally differentiated effector memory CD45RA+ cells. The assay ran at deep level. Genomic DNA from each subset was divided evenly over several immunoSEQ plates. Repertoires were generated with immunoSEQ multiplex PCR, while TCRdb's copy carries only in-frame clones and drops some. The repertoire holds roughly 2 million clones, with about 95% as singletons. The source material was naive CD8+ T cells sorted from blood. The receptor was derived from a man aged 18 to 30 in good health. The chain joins TRBV10-3 to TRBJ2-7; D is unresolved. CDR3 protein: CAFSYEGMYEQYF. CDR3 in DNA: TGTGCCTTCTCCTATGAAGGGATGTACGAGCAGTACTTC.